Below, one T cell receptor (beta chain) is given with its context. In this sample, this clonotype turned up many times. The clone's antigen remains unknown. No base quality information exists; no much larger clone differs at one position. Reading from cysteine to phenylalanine, the CDR3 counts 14 amino acids. Only the CDR3 DNA stays, 42 bases, in frame from base 1. The germline V gene supplies CDR1 SGHRS and CDR2 YFSETQ. V is clipped by 6 bases and J by 0 bases, and the sequence between their germline boundaries is 12 bases long. The entry originates in a study of identical twins listed by TCRdb under 2016. Some background on the complete study: To test whether fetal clonotypes persist, the study used deep sequencing on TCR alpha and beta repertoires from monozygotic twins, unrelated adults of various ages, and cord blood. To rule out contamination, replicate twin experiments were performed at different times with different library preparation protocols. What the authors observed across the whole study: The excess sharing between twins in beta out-of-frame sequences was weaker because fewer shared sequences reduced the signal-to-noise ratio. Because the same donors could not be followed over many years, the conclusions depended on cross-sectional statistical analysis. Compared with coincidental sharing between unrelated individuals, an excess of low generation-probability sequences was observed among out-of-frame TCR alpha sequences shared between twins. Recombination models systematically underestimated out-of-frame TCR alpha sharing in monozygotic twins but agreed with sharing between unrelated individuals. Fewer insertions were carried by abundant cord blood beta clonotypes, a similar but weaker trend appeared in young adult naive repertoires, and no such trend appeared in memory repertoires. Zero-insertion analyses could be partly confounded by invariant T cells such as MAIT and iNKT, although diverse VJ usage argued against such confounding for most clonotypes.

Receptor amplification or capture employed 5' RACE. The sample was run on an Illumina HiSeq 2000. Template switching introduced a universal primer binding site; the final cDNA contained a unique molecular identifier, enabling accurate counting of TCR cDNA molecules. Specific primers in the conserved constant-segment region were used to synthesize first-strand cDNA for the TCR alpha and beta chains. To control for contamination, every cDNA library was double barcoded, receiving both a SMART-Mk sample barcode and Illumina barcodes. Two successive PCR steps introduced TruSeq adapter sequences along with Illumina sample barcodes. TCR alpha and beta cDNA libraries were sequenced on the Illumina HiSeq platform with custom primers. The authors processed their data as follows. MiGEC processed the raw reads to extract unique molecular identifiers, while MiXCR was used to determine the CDR3 positions. Recombination models were inferred per individual with the repgenHMM and IGoR tools using an EM algorithm. Shared clonotypes were analyzed with the tcR package in R, and sharing was normalized by the product of cloneset sizes. Out-of-frame nonproductive sequences were analyzed to study raw recombination free of thymic and clonal selection effects. TCRdb reworked the public reads: Q25 trimming with fastp, MiXCR clone assembly, productive beta chains retained. Identical CDR3 protein sequences are pooled into one entry, listed with their most common genes and DNA. The V and J calls shown here were made by TCRdb, not taken from the authors' results. A total of approximately 700,000 distinct CDR3 sequences appear in this sample, 6% to 6.5% of them only once. The ten top clones hold around 1.9% of the sample.

Only healthy Caucasian donors were included. The study also sequenced three unrelated non-twin adults: a male aged 18 to 30, a male aged 50 to 60 and a female aged 50 to 60. Miltenyi CD45RO+ enrichment and human naive T-cell isolation kits were used to isolate memory (CD45RO+) and naive T cells from PBMC. The sequence links TRBV5-1 to TRBJ1-2; the D gene remains uncertain. Material for sequencing was naive T cells sorted from blood. The cell subset or site label of this sample denotes: cells isolated with a human naive T-cell isolation kit. The clonotype originates from a man between 18 and 29 years old in good health. This receptor carries the CDR3 CASNPRTANYGYTF. The DNA sequence is given as TGCGCCAGCAATCCCAGGACCGCTAACTATGGCTACACCTTC.